The 20 T cell receptor beta chains presented below share a single source sample, sequenced in a study of cytomegalovirus exposure and HLA in healthy donors. 13 Jbeta primers and 60 Vbeta primers were used for the PCR. Profiled with immunoSEQ multiplex PCR; TCRdb holds only in-frame clones, not every one. The data hold roughly 93,000 clones, with roughly three quarters observed a single time. Sequenced input: PBMCs. The receptors stem from a man aged 40-50 years in good health and CMV-seronegative.

This rearrangement joins TRBV9 to TRBJ1-3; the match to TRBD1 covers 9 bases. The CDR3 consists of 17 residues. Germline loops: CDR1 SGDLS, CDR2 YYNGEE. The trim removed 0 bases at V and 1 base at J, leaving 5 bases unmatched. CDR3 loop: CASSVGGQGISGNTIYF. CDR3 nucleotides: TGTGCCAGCAGCGTAGGAGGACAGGGGATATCTGGAAACACCATATATTTT.

V usage is TRBV28 and J usage is TRBJ2-3, with a possible D match to TRBD2 (5 bases). CDR3 length: 17 residues. The V end lost 4 bases, the J end lost 0 bases, and 17 bases lay between the germline ends. The germline CDR1 and CDR2 sequences are MDHEN and SYDVKM. Here the CDR3 reads CASSSGFIQTSTDTQYF. The CDR3 DNA reads TGTGCCAGCAGTTCGGGGTTCATCCAGACTAGCACAGATACGCAGTATTTT. The full variable domain, with the rest looked up from reference TRBV28 and TRBJ2-3, is DVKVTQSSRYLVKRTGEKVFLECVQDMDHENMFWYRQDPGLGLRLIYFSYDVKMKEKGDIPEGYSVSREKKERFSLILESASTNQTSMYLCASSSGFIQTSTDTQYFGPGTRLTVL.

This clone appeared once. The rearrangement uses TRBV27 and TRBJ1-2; D is possibly TRBD1 (5 bases). The ends were cut back, 3 bases at V and 3 bases at J, with 11 bases in the middle. Germline CDR1 MNHEY, CDR2 SMNVEV (reference sequence). The CDR3 loop spans 14 amino acids. The CDR3 DNA follows: TGTGCCAGCAGTTTGACGGGCAGGGACTATGGCTACACCTTC. Its protein is CASSLTGRDYGYTF.

This clone was seen only a few times. The rearrangement links TRBV7-8 to TRBJ2-5; D call uncertain. CDR1 SGHVS and CDR2 FQNEAQ come from the germline V gene. V lost 4 bases, J lost 1 base, and 10 bases lay in between. The CDR3 has 14 residues. The CDR3 DNA is TGTGCCAGCAGCTCCTTCCGAGCCCAAGAGACCCAGTACTTC. It yields the protein CASSSFRAQETQYF.

The table lists this clone with a count of one. The chain uses TRBV6-6 and TRBJ2-5, with a weak D call TRBD2 (5 bases). Germline CDR1 reads MNHNY; CDR2 reads SVGAGI (reference sequence). The CDR3 runs to 12 residues. Deletions cut 4 bases from V and 5 bases from J, with 8 bases between. The CDR3 DNA reads TGTGCCAGCAGTTCCAGAGGGGAGACCCAGTACTTC. Translated: CASSSRGETQYF.

The rearrangement joins TRBV7-9 to TRBJ2-5; TRBD1 aligns across 8 bases. Losses at the gene ends were 5 bases for V and 11 bases for J; bases not matched to a gene: 13. Germline CDR1 reads SEHNR; CDR2 reads FQNEAQ (reference sequence). The CDR3 extends over 14 amino acids. CDR3 bases: TGTGCCAGCAGCACCGGGACAGGTCATTCCGGGCAGTACTTC. This sequence encodes CASSTGTGHSGQYF.

The chain couples TRBV5-1 to TRBJ2-5; TRBD1 matches at 10 bases. V trimming: 4 bases; J trimming: 2 bases; junction bases outside the gene matches: 5. The germline V gene encodes CDR1 SGHRS and CDR2 YFSETQ. CDR3 length equals 15 residues. CDR3 loop: CASSRTGGGQETQYF. The CDR3 coding sequence is TGCGCCAGCAGCAGGACAGGGGGAGGACAAGAGACCCAGTACTTC.

The V gene is TRBV4-3, the J gene TRBJ1-1; D call uncertain. Per germline, CDR1 LGHNA and CDR2 YSLEER. The CDR3 has 14 residues. The V end lost 3 bases, the J end lost 4 bases, and 12 bases lay between the germline ends. CDR3 sequence reads: CASSHQGEGTEAFF. The CDR3 nucleotides read TGCGCCAGCAGCCACCAAGGAGAGGGCACTGAAGCTTTCTTT.

This sequence joins TRBV11-3 and TRBJ2-3, with 12 bases aligning to TRBD1. CDR3 length: 17 residues. Germline CDR1 SGHNT, CDR2 YENEEA. The V gene end was trimmed by 5 bases and the J gene end by 5 bases; junction bases not matched to a gene: 11. The CDR3 DNA reads as TGTGCCAGCAGCCCACAGGGGACAGGGGGCTGGGGAGATACGCAGTATTTT. Translation: CASSPQGTGGWGDTQYF.

The chain carries TRBV28 and TRBJ2-7; D not certain. The CDR3 has 11 amino acids. Trimming stripped 10 bases from V and 4 bases from J, with 11 bases between. CDR1 is MDHEN and CDR2 is SYDVKM in the germline V gene. The CDR3 DNA reads as TGTGCCATCTCGAGGCAGTACGAGCAGTACTTC. Its translation: CAISRQYEQYF.

The chain carries TRBV7-2 and TRBJ2-7, with D perhaps matching TRBD1 (5 bases). Germline loops: CDR1 SGHTA, CDR2 FQGNSA. The CDR3 covers 15 residues. V dropped 2 bases and J dropped 1 base, with 12 bases sitting between them. CDR3 coding DNA: TGTGCCAGCAGCTTAAGTACCAGGACATCCTACGAGCAGTACTTC. Residues: CASSLSTRTSYEQYF.

The chain is built from TRBV28 and TRBJ1-6; D is undetermined. Between the trimmed V and J ends, which lost 2 bases and 5 bases, there was a span of 7 bases. CDR3 length: 14 residues. Germline CDR1 reads MDHEN; CDR2 reads SYDVKM. The CDR3 nucleotides are TGTGCCAGCAGTTTACTGGGCCATAATTCACCCCTCCACTTT. Amino acids: CASSLLGHNSPLHF. The variable domain in full, with the rest retrieved from reference TRBV28 and TRBJ1-6, is DVKVTQSSRYLVKRTGEKVFLECVQDMDHENMFWYRQDPGLGLRLIYFSYDVKMKEKGDIPEGYSVSREKKERFSLILESASTNQTSMYLCASSLLGHNSPLHFGNGTRLTVT.

The chain is built from TRBV29-1 and TRBJ2-1; TRBD2 aligns across 10 bases. V trimming: 3 bases; J trimming: 8 bases; junction bases outside the gene matches: 10. The germline CDR1 and CDR2 sequences are SQVTM and ANQGSEA. The CDR3 runs to 15 residues. Written as DNA, the CDR3 is TGCAGCGTTGACCCGGGACTAGCGCCCCGGCATGAGCAGTTCTTC. It codes for CSVDPGLAPRHEQFF.

V gene TRBV18 combines with J gene TRBJ1-1; D might be TRBD1 (5 bases). Germline V gene data show CDR1 as KGHSH and CDR2 as LQKENI. The V and J ends lost 0 bases and 5 bases respectively, with 7 bases between them. The CDR3 has 13 amino acids. This CDR3 is CASSPPGGTEAFF. The CDR3 coding sequence is TGTGCCAGCTCACCACCGGGGGGAACTGAAGCTTTCTTT.

The CDR3 reads CASSLEPAGGPFYEQYF. CDR3 nucleotides: TGTGCCAGCAGCTTAGAGCCCGCGGGGGGGCCTTTTTACGAGCAGTACTTC. The chain employs TRBV7-6 and TRBJ2-7, with 9 positions matching TRBD2. Germline V gives CDR1 SGHVS, CDR2 FNYEAQ. The length of the CDR3 is 17 residues. J was trimmed by 4 bases and V by 1 base; bases with no gene match: 11.

The chain carries TRBV4-1 and TRBJ1-3; D uncertain. The CDR3 runs 14 residues. Trimming pared 1 base from V and 7 bases from J, leaving 11 bases between. Germline values: CDR1 MGHRA, CDR2 YSYEKL. The DNA of the CDR3 is TGCGCCAGCAGCCAAGTCGGGGTCGGTAACACCATATATTTT. Amino acid sequence: CASSQVGVGNTIYF.

The chain recombines TRBV19 with TRBJ2-2; 9 positions match TRBD1. Per germline, CDR1 LNHDA and CDR2 SQIVND (reference sequence). V lost 3 bases and J lost 4; bases outside the gene matches: 12. This CDR3 is 18 amino acids long. The CDR3 region is CASSIRLGDRVFTGELFF. DNA for the CDR3: TGTGCCAGTAGTATTCGTTTGGGGGACAGGGTATTCACCGGGGAGCTGTTTTTT.

This clone appeared a single time. DNA of the CDR3: TGTGCCAGCAGCGTTGTACAGGGGGCCACCGGGGAGCTGTTTTTT. It specifies CASSVVQGATGELFF. The V gene is TRBV9, the J gene TRBJ2-2, with 9 nucleotides matching TRBD1. J was trimmed by 4 bases and V by 2 bases; bases with no gene match: 3. Per germline, CDR1 SGDLS and CDR2 YYNGEE. This CDR3 spans 15 amino acids. Full variable domain (missing parts from reference TRBV9 and TRBJ2-2): DSGVTQTPKHLITATGQRVTLRCSPRSGDLSVYWYQQSLDQGLQFLIQYYNGEERAKGNILERFSAQQFPDLHSELNLSSLELGDSALYFCASSVVQGATGELFFGEGSRLTVL.

A few counts support this clone. This chain connects TRBV10-2 to TRBJ2-5; D is perhaps TRBD2 (7 bases). The CDR3 has 14 amino acids. V dropped 3 bases and J dropped 4 bases, with 12 bases sitting between them. Germline CDR1 and CDR2: WSHSY and SAAADI. The CDR3 is CASSEGGGGETQYF. Written as DNA, the CDR3 is TGCGCCAGCAGTGAAGGGGGGGGTGGAGAGACCCAGTACTTC.

This clone has only a few counts. J is TRBJ2-7 and V is TRBV5-8; possibly TRBD1 for D (7 bases). Germline CDR1 is SGHTS and CDR2 is YDEGEE. The CDR3 has 15 residues. V was trimmed by 4 bases and J by 1 base, leaving 15 bases between them. Here the CDR3 reads CASSPGAGGSYEQYF. The CDR3 DNA sequence: TGTGCCAGCAGCCCGGGGGCAGGGGGATCCTACGAGCAGTACTTC.